This T cell receptor (beta chain) was recorded in a study of blood T cells in healthy people across ages. Study results and caveats: Leaving the PBMCs unsorted stopped any conclusive comparison of naive versus antigen-experienced cells.

As concerns this clonotype: Its antigen is undetermined.

The ends lost 0 bases at V and 3 bases at J; junction bases unmatched: 3. CDR1 and CDR2 (germline): DFQATT, SNEGSKA (reference sequence). The CDR3 is made up of 16 amino acids. Primed by a sample-barcoded 5' primer and a J-beta primer mix, a second PCR proceeded for about 6 to 11 cycles. Every cDNA molecule carried a tag from a template-switch adaptor bearing 12 random nucleotides. MiXCR was run by TCRdb on the 5' RACE reads, yielding one entry per CDR3 protein. There are 1.8 million or so distinct CDR3 sequences in the sample; about 39% occur only once, and approximately 22% lies in the top ten. The J gene is TRBJ2-5, the V gene TRBV20-1; 14 bases fit TRBD2. Sequencing was carried out using blood. The clonotype comes from a human donor in good health. CDR3 amino acids: CSAREQGLAGEETQYF. The CDR3 DNA reads TGCAGTGCTAGAGAACAGGGACTAGCGGGGGAAGAGACCCAGTACTTC.